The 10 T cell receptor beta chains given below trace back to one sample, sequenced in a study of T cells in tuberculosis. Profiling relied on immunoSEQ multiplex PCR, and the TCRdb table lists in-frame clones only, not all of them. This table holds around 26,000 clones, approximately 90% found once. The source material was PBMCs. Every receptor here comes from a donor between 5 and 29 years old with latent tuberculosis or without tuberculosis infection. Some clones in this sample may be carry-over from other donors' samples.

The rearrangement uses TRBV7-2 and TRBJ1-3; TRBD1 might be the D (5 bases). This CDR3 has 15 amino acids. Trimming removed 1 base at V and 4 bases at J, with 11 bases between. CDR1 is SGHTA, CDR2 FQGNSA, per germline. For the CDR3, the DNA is TGTGCCAGCAGCTTAGGATTGCAGGGAGGAAACACCATATATTTT. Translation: CASSLGLQGGNTIYF.

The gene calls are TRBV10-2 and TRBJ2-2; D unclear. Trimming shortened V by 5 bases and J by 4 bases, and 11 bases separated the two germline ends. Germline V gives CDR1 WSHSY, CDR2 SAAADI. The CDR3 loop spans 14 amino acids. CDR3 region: CASSRFSVTGELFF. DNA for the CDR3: TGCGCCAGCAGTCGGTTCTCCGTCACCGGGGAGCTGTTTTTT.

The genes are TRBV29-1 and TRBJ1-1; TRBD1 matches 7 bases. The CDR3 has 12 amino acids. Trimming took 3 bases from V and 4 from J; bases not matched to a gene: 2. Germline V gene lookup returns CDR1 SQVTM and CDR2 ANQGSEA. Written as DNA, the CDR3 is TGCAGCGTTGACAGGGACAGCACTGAAGCTTTCTTT. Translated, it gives CSVDRDSTEAFF.

The CDR3 sequence: CASSSPWGGRVLNEQYF. The CDR3 bases are TGTGCCAGCAGCTCGCCGTGGGGCGGGAGAGTATTAAACGAGCAGTACTTC. The V call is TRBV5-5, the J call TRBJ2-7, with 7 nucleotides matching TRBD2. V trimming: 3 bases; J trimming: 5 bases; junction bases outside the gene matches: 17. This CDR3 comprises 17 residues. The germline V gene has CDR1 SGHKS and CDR2 YYEKEE (reference sequence).

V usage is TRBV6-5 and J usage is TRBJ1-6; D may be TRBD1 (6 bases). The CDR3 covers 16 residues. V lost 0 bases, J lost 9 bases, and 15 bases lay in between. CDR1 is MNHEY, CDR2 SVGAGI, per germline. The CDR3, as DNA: TGTGCCAGCAGTTACTCGAGGGGGTCCGGTCGTTCACCCCTCCACTTT. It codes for CASSYSRGSGRSPLHF.

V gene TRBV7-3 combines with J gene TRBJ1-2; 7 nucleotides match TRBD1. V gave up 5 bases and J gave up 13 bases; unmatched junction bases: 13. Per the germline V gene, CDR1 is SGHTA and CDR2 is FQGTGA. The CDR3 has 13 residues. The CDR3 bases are TGTGCCAGCAGCCCCAACCCGTACAGGGGTATCACCTTC. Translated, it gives CASSPNPYRGITF.

CDR3 nucleotides: TGTGCCAGTAGTATTGGGGACAAGAAGACCCAGTACTTC. Amino acid sequence: CASSIGDKKTQYF. The chain links TRBV19 to TRBJ2-5; possible D gene TRBD1, 6 bases. This CDR3 is 13 amino acids long. In germline, CDR1 is LNHDA, CDR2 SQIVND (reference sequence). Trimming stripped 3 bases from V and 6 bases from J, with 11 bases between.

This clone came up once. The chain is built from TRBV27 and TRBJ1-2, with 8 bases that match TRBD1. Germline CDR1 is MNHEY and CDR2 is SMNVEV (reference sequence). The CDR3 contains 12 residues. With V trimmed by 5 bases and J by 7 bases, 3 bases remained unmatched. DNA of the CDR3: TGTGCCAGCAGTCTAACAGGGGGTGGCTACACCTTC. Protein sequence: CASSLTGGGYTF.

CDR3 sequence (DNA): TGTGCCAGCAGCTTAGAGGGCCGACAGGGAGAGACCCAGTACTTC. Its translation is CASSLEGRQGETQYF. The rearrangement links TRBV7-3 to TRBJ2-5; 7 nucleotides align to TRBD1. Germline CDR1 SGHTA, CDR2 FQGTGA. V dropped 2 bases and J dropped 4; count of bases not matched to a gene: 7. The length of the CDR3 is 15 residues.

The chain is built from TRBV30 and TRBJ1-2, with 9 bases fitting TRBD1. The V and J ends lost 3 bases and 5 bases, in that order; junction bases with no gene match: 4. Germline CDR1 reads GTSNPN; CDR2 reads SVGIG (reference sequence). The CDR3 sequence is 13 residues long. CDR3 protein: CAWSKDRGYGYTF. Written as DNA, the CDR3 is TGTGCCTGGAGCAAGGACAGGGGATATGGCTACACCTTC.